The text below deals with one T cell receptor beta chain. What it binds is not known. V was clipped by 0 bases and J by 8 bases; unmatched bases: 11. In germline, CDR1 is MNHEY, CDR2 SVGAGI. This CDR3 is 16 amino acids long. The source of the sample is a study of beta chain features in type 1 diabetes. The study's findings and limits: Insertions were fewer and deletions more numerous at VDJ junctions in type 1 diabetes patients. Patients showed naive, central memory and Treg TCRB repertoires that appeared more similar than those of healthy donors. PCR, the amplification step, might favor shorter templates, equally in patients and controls.

The investigators reverse transcribed all of the isolated RNA, so they sequenced expressed TCRB transcripts. Method: immunoSEQ multiplex PCR; TCRdb's copy keeps in-frame clones and lacks some. The table shows around 450,000 clones, with more than 9.5% occurring only once. Sequences were obtained from naive CD4+ T cells from blood. The V call is TRBV6-5, the J call TRBJ1-2; TRBD1 aligns across 8 bases. The TCR was taken from a woman aged 18-29 years in good health. The CDR3 DNA follows: TGTGCCAGCAGTTACTCGAGGGGCCAGGGGGCCTGGGGCTACACCTTC. Protein product: CASSYSRGQGAWGYTF.